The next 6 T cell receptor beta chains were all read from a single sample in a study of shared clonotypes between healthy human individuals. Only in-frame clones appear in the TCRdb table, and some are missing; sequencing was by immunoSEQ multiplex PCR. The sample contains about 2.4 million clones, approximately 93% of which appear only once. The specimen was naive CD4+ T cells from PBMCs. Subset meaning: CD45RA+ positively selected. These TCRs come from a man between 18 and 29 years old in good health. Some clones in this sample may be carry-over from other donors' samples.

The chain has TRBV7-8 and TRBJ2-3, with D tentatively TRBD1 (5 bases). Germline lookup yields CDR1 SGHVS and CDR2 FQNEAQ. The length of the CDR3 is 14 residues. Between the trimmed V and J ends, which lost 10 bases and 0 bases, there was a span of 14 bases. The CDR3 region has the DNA TGTGCCAACTCTTGGGGCGCTAGCACAGATACGCAGTATTTT. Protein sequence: CANSWGASTDTQYF.

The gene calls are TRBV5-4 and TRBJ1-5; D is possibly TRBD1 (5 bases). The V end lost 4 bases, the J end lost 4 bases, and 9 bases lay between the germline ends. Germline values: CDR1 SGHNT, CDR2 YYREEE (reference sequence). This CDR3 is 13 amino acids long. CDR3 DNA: TGTGCCAGCAGCCCCGGGGGGAATCAGCCCCAGCATTTT. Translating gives CASSPGGNQPQHF.

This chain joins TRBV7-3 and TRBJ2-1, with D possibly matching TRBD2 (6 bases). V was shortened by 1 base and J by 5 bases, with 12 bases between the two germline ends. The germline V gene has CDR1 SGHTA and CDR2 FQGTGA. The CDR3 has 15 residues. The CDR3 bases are TGTGCCAGCAGCTTAAACGCGGGAATGAACAATGAGCAGTTCTTC. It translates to CASSLNAGMNNEQFF.

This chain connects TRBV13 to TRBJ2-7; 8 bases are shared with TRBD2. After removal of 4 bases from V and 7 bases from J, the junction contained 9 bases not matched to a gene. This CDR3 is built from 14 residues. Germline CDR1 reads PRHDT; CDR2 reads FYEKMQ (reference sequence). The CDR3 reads CASSSIRAGVEQYF. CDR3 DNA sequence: TGTGCCAGCAGCTCGATTCGAGCGGGAGTTGAGCAGTACTTC.

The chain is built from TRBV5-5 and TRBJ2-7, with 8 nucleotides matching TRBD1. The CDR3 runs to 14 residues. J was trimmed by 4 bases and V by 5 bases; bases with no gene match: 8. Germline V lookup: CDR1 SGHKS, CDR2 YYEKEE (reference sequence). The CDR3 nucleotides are TGTGCCAGCAGTCCAGGGGGCGTTCGATACGAGCAGTACTTC. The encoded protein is CASSPGGVRYEQYF.

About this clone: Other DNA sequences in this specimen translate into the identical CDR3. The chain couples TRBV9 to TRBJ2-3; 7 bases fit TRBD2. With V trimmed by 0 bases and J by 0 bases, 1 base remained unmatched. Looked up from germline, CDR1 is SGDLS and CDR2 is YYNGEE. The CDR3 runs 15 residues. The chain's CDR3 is CASSVGTRSTDTQYF. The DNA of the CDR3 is TGTGCCAGCAGCGTAGGGACTAGGAGCACAGATACGCAGTATTTT.